This is a list of T cell receptor beta chains from one sample in a study of blood T cell repertoires in COVID-19. Assay used: immunoSEQ multiplex PCR; TCRdb lists only in-frame clones, some missing. The table includes about 170,000 clones, 70% to 90% detected once. What was sequenced was PBMCs or T cells enriched from blood (not recorded which). The receptor source for this set is a woman aged 18-29 years who had recovered from COVID-19. Each CDR3 is given without its conserved first and last residue. Fields, in order: V gene, J gene, CDR3 protein.

v_gene: TRBV6-5
j_gene: TRBJ2-7
CDR3aa: ASRQGYEQY

v_gene: TRBV9
j_gene: TRBJ2-3
CDR3aa: ASSVAGRGGTDTQY

v_gene: TRBV11-3
j_gene: TRBJ2-7
CDR3aa: ASIFRDFGPSKQY

v_gene: TRBV11-2
j_gene: TRBJ2-1
CDR3aa: ASSLAGSTYNEQF

v_gene: TRBV7-2
j_gene: TRBJ2-3
CDR3aa: ASSLAQGNMDTQY

v_gene: TRBV4-3
j_gene: TRBJ2-7
CDR3aa: ASSQGLVFYEQY

v_gene: TRBV7-9
j_gene: TRBJ1-1
CDR3aa: ASSSWTENTEAF

v_gene: TRBV4-3
j_gene: TRBJ1-2
CDR3aa: ASSQVRGSDYGYT

v_gene: TRBV29-1
j_gene: TRBJ2-7
CDR3aa: SVVGGYGEQY

v_gene: TRBV6-5
j_gene: TRBJ2-5
CDR3aa: ASRRRGIGTQY

v_gene: TRBV2
j_gene: TRBJ1-5
CDR3aa: ASSGEVQPQH

v_gene: TRBV7-9
j_gene: TRBJ2-7
CDR3aa: ASSSIRYEQY

v_gene: TRBV7-9
j_gene: TRBJ1-1
CDR3aa: ASSPRDTGTATEAF

v_gene: TRBV28
j_gene: TRBJ2-7
CDR3aa: ASSFQNPYEQY

v_gene: TRBV9
j_gene: TRBJ2-5
CDR3aa: ASSVGTSGVETQY

v_gene: TRBV7-9
j_gene: TRBJ1-4
CDR3aa: ASSPTGANEKLF

v_gene: TRBV10-3
j_gene: TRBJ2-1
CDR3aa: AISESIGSFDEQF

v_gene: TRBV30
j_gene: TRBJ1-1
CDR3aa: AWSQGAGSRPF

v_gene: TRBV2
j_gene: TRBJ2-2
CDR3aa: ASARLANTGELF

v_gene: TRBV9
j_gene: TRBJ2-1
CDR3aa: ASSVVGGSYNEQF

v_gene: TRBV27
j_gene: TRBJ1-6
CDR3aa: ASSPRDRGNSPLH

v_gene: TRBV12-3/TRBV12-4
j_gene: TRBJ1-3
CDR3aa: ASSLDSGNTIY

v_gene: TRBV5-1
j_gene: TRBJ1-1
CDR3aa: ASSLQQGGRTEAF

v_gene: TRBV4-1
j_gene: TRBJ2-3
CDR3aa: ASSPLGLNTQY

v_gene: TRBV6-2/TRBV6-3
j_gene: TRBJ2-3
CDR3aa: ASSYSLREVAESQY

v_gene: TRBV6-5
j_gene: TRBJ1-1
CDR3aa: ASTMGSRAF

v_gene: TRBV10-1
j_gene: TRBJ1-4
CDR3aa: ASSESIGQQGKLF

v_gene: TRBV7-9
j_gene: TRBJ2-1
CDR3aa: ASSGTGVSQNEQF

v_gene: TRBV28
j_gene: TRBJ2-3
CDR3aa: ALGGQGPDTQY

v_gene: TRBV11-2
j_gene: TRBJ1-2
CDR3aa: ASSLRLGGYGYT

v_gene: TRBV11-3
j_gene: TRBJ2-1
CDR3aa: ASSLEASGGDNEQF

v_gene: TRBV28
j_gene: TRBJ2-7
CDR3aa: ASSPPRLTGTRYYEQY

v_gene: TRBV29-1
j_gene: TRBJ2-5
CDR3aa: SVARQRETQY

v_gene: TRBV19
j_gene: TRBJ2-3
CDR3aa: ASSRRAGQGPNTQY

v_gene: TRBV7-2
j_gene: TRBJ2-4
CDR3aa: ASSLARGKVNIQY

v_gene: TRBV29-1
j_gene: TRBJ2-7
CDR3aa: SVGTGGEYEQY

v_gene: TRBV7-2
j_gene: TRBJ2-5
CDR3aa: ASSWGQRAETQY

v_gene: TRBV9
j_gene: TRBJ2-7
CDR3aa: ASSPGDRGPYEQY

v_gene: TRBV27
j_gene: TRBJ2-4
CDR3aa: ASSLWAGLAGDVQY

v_gene: TRBV7-2
j_gene: TRBJ2-2
CDR3aa: ASSFFGLNTGELF

v_gene: TRBV6-1
j_gene: TRBJ2-1
CDR3aa: ASSEGFWTSGRKGNEQF

v_gene: TRBV28
j_gene: TRBJ1-4
CDR3aa: ASIGGAVNEKLF

v_gene: TRBV18
j_gene: TRBJ1-2
CDR3aa: ASSPTTGEGYGYT

v_gene: TRBV4-2
j_gene: TRBJ1-5
CDR3aa: ASSKNNRDRNQPQH

v_gene: TRBV28
j_gene: TRBJ2-7
CDR3aa: ASSERGRSYEQY

v_gene: TRBV27
j_gene: TRBJ2-7
CDR3aa: ASSSIGGRTLHEQY

v_gene: TRBV14
j_gene: TRBJ2-7
CDR3aa: ASSQRGSSYEQY